The 18 T cell receptor beta chains reported below all come from one sample, sequenced in a study of Ad26.COV2.S vaccination and SARS-CoV-2 variants (dated by TCRdb to the early 2020s). Libraries were constructed by the immunoSEQ multiplex PCR assay. This is the immuneACCESS table as TCRdb keeps it, with only in-frame sequences that have V and J called. A part of the clones is gone; compared with another copy, unresolved V genes explain less than half, and the rest is unexplained. Recorded for this sample are around 400,000 clones; approximately 90% of them occurred a single time. The ten biggest clones cover 1.5% to 2% of the sample. This specimen's treatment or condition label, per the study, means: roughly 19 received Ad26.COV2.S at low or high dose, single or two shots; 5 received placebo; per-sample allocation not given. Repertoires of vaccine and placebo recipients were sequenced from samples taken on day 63 after the first injection.

Material: peripheral blood, obtained in a trial of Ad26.COV2.S vaccine versus placebo. Receptors originate from a person between 18 and 59 years old who received the Ad26.COV2.S COVID-19 vaccine or a placebo.

The CDR3 reads CASRLRDWRSEAFF. DNA of the CDR3: TGCGCCAGCAGACTCAGGGATTGGCGGTCTGAAGCTTTCTTT. The chain carries TRBV5-1 and TRBJ1-1; a weak D match, TRBD1 (5 bases). Per the germline V gene, CDR1 is SGHRS and CDR2 is YFSETQ. This CDR3 spans 14 amino acids. Trimming pared 5 bases from V and 6 bases from J, leaving 17 bases between.

J is TRBJ2-3 and V is TRBV13, with D uncertain. This CDR3 spans 13 amino acids. Deletions cut 5 bases from V and 4 bases from J, with 10 bases between. The germline V gene encodes CDR1 PRHDT and CDR2 FYEKMQ (reference sequence). CDR3 residues: CASSPNRADTQYF. The CDR3 DNA reads TGTGCCAGCAGCCCCAACCGTGCAGATACGCAGTATTTT. The variable domain in full, with the rest retrieved from reference TRBV13 and TRBJ2-3, is AAGVIQSPRHLIKEKRETATLKCYPIPRHDTVYWYQQGPGQDPQFLISFYEKMQSDKGSIPDRFSAQQFSDYHSELNMSSLELGDSALYFCASSPNRADTQYFGPGTRLTVL.

This clone has a single count. The chain combines TRBV6-2 or TRBV6-3 with TRBJ2-1; a possible D gene is TRBD2 (6 bases). Trimming removed 6 bases from V and 6 bases from J, with 21 bases in between. The CDR3 loop spans 16 amino acids. Germline V gene lookup returns CDR1 MNHEY and CDR2 SVGEGT. Here the CDR3 reads CASSPVGLATSNEQFF. The CDR3 DNA reads as TGTGCCAGCAGCCCCGTAGGGCTAGCGACCAGCAATGAGCAGTTCTTC.

This clone showed up just once. V is TRBV11-2 and J is TRBJ2-7; D is unclear. The CDR3 totals 13 residues. The ends were cut back, 0 bases at V and 5 bases at J, with 8 bases in the middle. Germline V gene data show CDR1 as SGHAT and CDR2 as FQNNGV. The CDR3 DNA follows: TGTGCCAGCAGCTTAGACCGGTCTGACGAGCAGTACTTC. Translated: CASSLDRSDEQYF.

The chain joins TRBV19 to TRBJ1-5; 8 nucleotides align to TRBD1. The CDR3 runs 13 residues. With 6 bases clipped from V and 5 bases from J, the junction kept 3 bases outside the gene matches. Germline V lookup: CDR1 LNHDA, CDR2 SQIVND (reference sequence). CDR3 region: CASRKDRDQPQHF. As DNA, the CDR3 is TGTGCCAGTAGGAAGGACAGGGATCAGCCCCAGCATTTT.

This clone was observed a handful of times. The chain couples TRBV5-6 to TRBJ1-4; TRBD1 aligns across 7 bases. This CDR3 comprises 14 residues. Germline V gene lookup returns CDR1 SGHDT and CDR2 YYEEEE. Trimming cost V 2 bases and J 3 bases; bases outside gene matches: 1. The CDR3 DNA follows: TGTGCCAGCAGCTTCACAGGGGCTAATGAAAAACTGTTTTTT. This sequence encodes CASSFTGANEKLFF.

The chain employs TRBV19 and TRBJ2-1; D is possibly TRBD1 (6 bases). The CDR3 contains 13 residues. Per the germline V gene, CDR1 is LNHDA and CDR2 is SQIVND (reference sequence). The V gene lost 3 bases and the J gene lost 9 bases, with 12 bases spanning the gap. The CDR3 spells CASSINQGTEQFF. CDR3 bases: TGTGCCAGTAGTATTAATCAGGGGACTGAGCAGTTCTTC.

V is TRBV10-3 and J is TRBJ2-1; TRBD2 aligns across 14 bases. Germline V gene sequence: CDR1 ENHRY, CDR2 SYGVKD. The CDR3 is 16 amino acids. Trimming at V came to 3 bases and at J to 6 bases, leaving 4 bases not matched to a gene. For the CDR3, the DNA is TGTGCCATCAGTGACCCGGGACTAGCGGGAGTCAATGAGCAGTTCTTC. As protein: CAISDPGLAGVNEQFF.

This chain links TRBV30 with TRBJ2-7, with D maybe TRBD1 (6 bases). V was trimmed by 4 bases and J by 1 base, leaving 11 bases between them. The germline gives CDR1 GTSNPN, CDR2 SVGIG (reference sequence). The CDR3 covers 13 residues. The CDR3 DNA is TGTGCCTGGACCCAGACAGGTTCCTACGAGCAGTACTTC. This encodes CAWTQTGSYEQYF.

V usage is TRBV28 and J usage is TRBJ1-4, with D perhaps matching TRBD1 (5 bases). This CDR3 contains 14 residues. The V end was cut by 3 bases, the J end by 3 bases, with 8 bases between. Germline-derived CDR1 and CDR2 are MDHEN and SYDVKM. The CDR3 region is CASSFGGANEKLFF. The CDR3 region has the DNA TGTGCCAGCAGTTTTGGGGGGGCTAATGAAAAACTGTTTTTT.

CDR3 protein: CASKPTSSGNTIYF. CDR3 nucleotides: TGTGCCAGCAAACCTACCAGCTCTGGAAACACCATATATTTT. The chain recombines TRBV5-5 with TRBJ1-3; D gene ambiguous. CDR1 is SGHKS, CDR2 YYEKEE, per germline (reference sequence). There are 14 residues in the CDR3. V was trimmed by 6 bases and J by 0 bases, leaving 10 bases between them.

This clone was counted once. The genes are TRBV6-6 and TRBJ2-2; D is unclear. Germline values: CDR1 MNHNY, CDR2 SVGAGI (reference sequence). V lost 7 bases and J 0 bases, leaving 9 bases between the germline ends. The CDR3 totals 14 residues. DNA of the CDR3: TGTGCCAGCACAGAGAAGGCGAACACCGGGGAGCTGTTTTTT. Protein: CASTEKANTGELFF.

The chain employs TRBV28 and TRBJ2-1, with 8 nucleotides matching TRBD1. The length of the CDR3 is 14 residues. Trimming took 5 bases from V and 13 from J; bases not matched to a gene: 13. CDR1 MDHEN and CDR2 SYDVKM come from the germline V gene. In DNA, the CDR3 is TGTGCCAGCAGTCCACCCTCCGGACAGGGCCCTCAGTTCTTC. Translation: CASSPPSGQGPQFF.

The V and J genes are TRBV11-2 and TRBJ2-1; D ambiguous. CDR1 SGHAT and CDR2 FQNNGV come from the germline V gene. This CDR3 spans 15 amino acids. The germline V and J ends were trimmed by 1 base and 7 bases, with 14 bases remaining between them. The CDR3 DNA follows: TGTGCCAGCAGCTTAGGGGCGGCGAAGGTGAATGAGCAGTTCTTC. It encodes CASSLGAAKVNEQFF.

This clone was counted a single time. The gene calls are TRBV11-3 and TRBJ2-6, with D uncertain. The V gene lost 3 bases and the J gene lost 2 bases, with 2 bases spanning the gap. The V gene's germline CDR1 is SGHNT and CDR2 YENEEA. The CDR3 extends over 13 amino acids. The CDR3 DNA reads TGTGCCAGCAGCTTTGCTGGGGCCAACGTCCTGACTTTC. Translated: CASSFAGANVLTF. The full variable domain, with the rest looked up from reference TRBV11-3 and TRBJ2-6, is EAGVVQSPRYKIIEKKQPVAFWCNPISGHNTLYWYLQNLGQGPELLIRYENEEAVDDSQLPKDRFSAERLKGVDSTLKIQPAELGDSAVYLCASSFAGANVLTFGAGSRLTVL.

This sequence joins TRBV30 and TRBJ1-1; D remains unclear. The V end was cut by 1 base, the J end by 1 base, with 7 bases between. The germline CDR1 and CDR2 sequences are GTSNPN and SVGIG (reference sequence). The CDR3 runs 13 residues. The CDR3 coding sequence is TGTGCCTGGAGTGGGACGGGGAACACTGAAGCTTTCTTT. It codes for CAWSGTGNTEAFF.

V usage is TRBV28 and J usage is TRBJ2-7; D remains unclear. The CDR3 consists of 11 residues. Trimming removed 7 bases at V and 6 bases at J, with 10 bases between. Germline CDR1 is MDHEN and CDR2 is SYDVKM. As DNA, the CDR3 is TGTGCCAGCACGACGGTGGGCGAGCAGTACTTC. This translates into CASTTVGEQYF. Together with reference TRBV28 and TRBJ2-7, the CDR3 gives the full variable domain: DVKVTQSSRYLVKRTGEKVFLECVQDMDHENMFWYRQDPGLGLRLIYFSYDVKMKEKGDIPEGYSVSREKKERFSLILESASTNQTSMYLCASTTVGEQYFGPGTRLTVT.

This chain joins TRBV6-2 or TRBV6-3 and TRBJ1-1, with D unresolved. V was trimmed by 5 bases and J by 1 base, leaving 8 bases between them. The CDR3 loop spans 13 amino acids. Germline V CDR1 and CDR2: MNHEY, SVGEGT. The CDR3: CASSRAENTEAFF. CDR3 DNA sequence: TGTGCCAGCAGTCGGGCAGAGAACACTGAAGCTTTCTTT.